The 16 T cell receptor beta chains listed next were all sequenced from one sample in a study of regulatory T cells in long-lasting Graves disease. Building of the TCR beta libraries involved iRepertoire HTBI primers and Arm-PCR of CDR3 regions. TCRdb re-called the multiplex PCR reads with MiXCR, one entry per CDR3 protein. The table lists hundreds of thousands of distinct CDR3 sequences, 16% of them singletons. Time point indicated: newly diagnosed GD, antithyroid drugs for less than 3 months. Isolated PBMC RNA provided the starting material for the TCR library. These data were likewise used in another study, on T cells in Graves' hyperthyroidism and ophthalmopathy.

The specimen was peripheral blood mononuclear cells (PBMCs), collected at new diagnosis, from a patient treated with antithyroid drugs. The receptors stem from a man in his forties with Graves disease.

At least ten counts were recorded for this clonotype. This sequence joins TRBV7-3 and TRBJ2-5, with D tentatively TRBD1 (5 bases). The V gene lost 2 bases and the J gene lost 5 bases, with 12 bases spanning the gap. The CDR3 is made up of 14 amino acids. Germline CDR1 SGHTA, CDR2 FQGTGA. CDR3 DNA sequence: TGTGCCAGCAGCTTATCAGGGTTGGAGGAGACCCAGTACTTC. Protein product: CASSLSGLEETQYF.

As to this clonotype: Given a much more abundant clone one base away, this may be a read error. The rearrangement joins TRBV27 to TRBJ2-7, with unresolved D. CDR1 is MNHEY, CDR2 SMNVEV, per germline (reference sequence). This CDR3 comprises 15 residues. The CDR3 is CASSFSPDISYEQHF. The DNA of the CDR3 is TGTGCCAGCAGTTTCTCTCCCGACATCTCCTACGAGCAGCACTTC.

This clonotype has ten or more counts. The chain employs TRBV18 and TRBJ2-1; the D is unclear. In germline, CDR1 is KGHSH, CDR2 LQKENI. The ends were cut back, 4 bases at V and 9 bases at J, with 13 bases in the middle. The CDR3 has 13 residues. CDR3 region: CASSLQSRGEQFF. The CDR3 DNA sequence: TGTGCCAGCTCACTACAGTCCCGCGGTGAGCAGTTCTTC.

In this sample, this clonotype turned up many times. The chain carries TRBV6-2 or TRBV6-3 and TRBJ2-5, with a weak D call TRBD1 (5 bases). The CDR3 has 13 amino acids. V lost 5 bases and J lost 4, with 11 bases in between. The germline V gene encodes CDR1 MNHEY and CDR2 SVGEGT. CDR3 sequence (DNA): TGTGCCAGCAGTGAAGGGGTCGGAGAGACCCAGTACTTC. This encodes CASSEGVGETQYF.

J is TRBJ1-6 and V is TRBV18, with D possibly TRBD1 on 6 matching bases. Germline V gene lookup returns CDR1 KGHSH and CDR2 LQKENI. The CDR3 has 15 residues. Trimming stripped 4 bases from V and 3 bases from J, with 10 bases between. CDR3 protein: CASSLQGSYNSPLHF. CDR3 in DNA: TGTGCCAGCTCACTACAGGGCAGCTATAATTCACCCCTCCACTTT.

This clonotype turned up a few times. This chain's CDR3 is CASSHVRVNGGTEAFF. The CDR3 bases are TGCGCCAGCAGCCACGTTCGGGTTAACGGGGGCACTGAAGCTTTCTTT. The chain couples TRBV4-3 to TRBJ1-1, with D perhaps matching TRBD1 (5 bases). V was pared by 3 bases and J by 4 bases, with 18 bases between. CDR1 and CDR2 (germline): LGHNA, YSLEER. The CDR3 length is 16 residues.

The genes are TRBV12-3 or TRBV12-4 and TRBJ1-6; a possible D gene is TRBD1 (6 bases). Trimming removed 6 bases at V and 7 bases at J, with 13 bases between. The CDR3 length is 14 residues. DNA of the CDR3: TGTGCCAGCAGATTGTTAGGACAGAATTCACCCCTCCACTTT. Its translation is CASRLLGQNSPLHF.

The chain has TRBV24-1 and TRBJ1-1; the D gene is possibly TRBD1 (6 bases). V was clipped by 4 bases and J by 0 bases, with 23 bases between them. This CDR3 is 19 amino acids long. Germline V lookup: CDR1 KGHDR, CDR2 SFDVKD. CDR3 nucleotide sequence: TGTGCCACCAGTGACCCACCCTGGGGCAGGGGACGGTTGAACACTGAAGCTTTCTTT. Its translation: CATSDPPWGRGRLNTEAFF.

On this clonotype itself: Its ends do not fully match the called genes, so a read error is possible. J is TRBJ1-4 and V is TRBV5-1; D possibly corresponds to TRBD1 (5 bases). This CDR3 comprises 13 residues. Germline V CDR1 and CDR2: SGHRS, YFSETQ. CDR3 amino acids: CASSEGLHEQLFF. CDR3 sequence (DNA): TGCGCCAGCAGCGAGGGACTTCATGAACAACTGTTTTTT.

This clonotype was counted only a few times. Compared with germline, one end of the junction differs, possibly owing to a read error. CDR3 amino acids: CAIRFARDNSPLHF. In nucleotides, the CDR3 is TGTGCCATCAGATTTGCCAGAGATAACTCACCCCTCCACTTT. This sequence joins TRBV10-3 and TRBJ1-6; D remains unclear. CDR3 length: 14 amino acids. Germline CDR1 ENHRY, CDR2 SYGVKD.

The chain uses TRBV5-1 and TRBJ2-6; TRBD1 is a possible D gene (5 bases). Trimming cost V 2 bases and J 1 base, with 7 bases left between them. The germline V gene encodes CDR1 SGHRS and CDR2 YFSETQ. The CDR3 has 15 amino acids. Written as DNA, the CDR3 is TGCGCCAGCAGCTTCCAGGGTTCTGGGGCCAACGTCCTGACTTTC. Translation gives CASSFQGSGANVLTF.

At least ten counts were recorded for this clonotype. CDR3 sequence reads: CASSSRGEGEQYF. CDR3 nucleotides: TGCGCCAGCAGCTCGCGGGGGGAAGGGGAGCAGTACTTC. V is TRBV5-1 and J is TRBJ2-7; 8 bases match TRBD2. The germline gives CDR1 SGHRS, CDR2 YFSETQ. The CDR3 length is 13 residues. Trimming took 3 bases from V and 7 from J; bases not matched to a gene: 6.

The chain has TRBV7-9 and TRBJ1-1; D not certain. CDR3 length: 11 amino acids. Germline V CDR1 and CDR2: SEHNR, FQNEAQ (reference sequence). V was clipped by 5 bases and J by 6 bases, with 7 bases between them. CDR3 nucleotides: TGTGCCAGCAGCCCGAGCCCTGAAGCTTTCTTT. It encodes CASSPSPEAFF.

The chain links TRBV28 to TRBJ2-7, with D maybe TRBD2 (6 bases). Per germline, CDR1 MDHEN and CDR2 SYDVKM. V was shortened by 5 bases and J by 2 bases, with 10 bases between the two germline ends. The CDR3 is made up of 13 amino acids. The CDR3 DNA reads TGTGCCAGCAGTGCCGGGACTGCCTACGAGCAGTACTTC. It codes for CASSAGTAYEQYF.

The table lists this clonotype with a few counts. V and J are TRBV29-1 and TRBJ2-2; unclear D gene. Germline CDR1 and CDR2: SQVTM and ANQGSEA. Trimming shortened V by 4 bases and J by 0 bases, and 6 bases separated the two germline ends. The CDR3 runs to 13 residues. The CDR3 nucleotides read TGCAGCGTTGGGTGGACGAACACCGGGGAGCTGTTTTTT. It codes for CSVGWTNTGELFF.

A word on this clonotype: This may arise from a read error, as a much more abundant clone is one base away. The CDR3 bases are TGTGCCAGCAGCTTTTCCAGGGGCTACGAGCGGTACTTC. Translation gives CASSFSRGYERYF. The chain has TRBV7-2 and TRBJ2-7, with D maybe TRBD1 (6 bases). The CDR3 length is 13 residues. The germline V gene encodes CDR1 SGHTA and CDR2 FQGNSA. Combining the CDR3 with reference TRBV7-2 and TRBJ2-7 gives the whole variable domain GAGVSQSPSNKVTEKGKDVELRCDPISGHTALYWYRQSLGQGLEFLIYFQGNSAPDKSGLPSDRFSAERTGGSVSTLTIQRTQQEDSAVYLCASSFSRGYERYFGPGTRLTVT.